One T cell receptor beta chain is described in this entry. Its cognate antigen has yet to be identified. Base qualities are not at hand, and no much larger clone is one base apart. The sample comes from a study of long-term antiretroviral therapy in people with HIV (dated by TCRdb to about 2022). In the study overall: Collection of the earliest samples took place about a decade ahead of the 2015 WHO recommendation for immediate ART, at a time when ART was typically delayed until CD4 counts fell. A retrospective serial study tested whether ART initiation and durable HIV suppression were associated with changes in peripheral blood TRB repertoire composition and diversity. The cohort contributed about 200 cryopreserved PBMC samples from around 33 adults with confirmed HIV infection, collected serially over a mean of 6 years (range 1-12). Among the approximately 30 participants with HIV, approximately 10 were female. No cross-contamination during QIAcube processing turned up in test extractions that ran a monoclonal T-cell line alongside some 34 polyclonal samples. The study at large found these results: Starting ART was linked to a significant rise in TRB diversity, yet even after long-term ART the diversity remained significantly lower than in transplant donor controls. CDR3 length ranges in HIV repertoires were narrower than in controls, and network structure suggested an antigen-experienced repertoire with only a slight naive shift after ART. Because PBMC availability was limited, only the TCR beta chain was sequenced, with no alpha chain pairing. Samples dated from the mid-2000s to the late 2010s, and the ART regimens used may be less effective than current ones. Because pre-ART samples had limited cell numbers, unsorted PBMC were profiled rather than sorted CD4+ and CD8+ T cells. Inferences about post-ART repertoire changes were limited because no data were available on ART adherence, viral resistance or therapy changes. At every time point, the repertoire was dominated by expanded TRB clones first identified before ART initiation, although this dominance fluctuated and, in many PLHIV, declined after ART.

Sequencing of the TRB variable region was done with the immunoSEQ hsTCRB v3.0 assay at survey level resolution. A depth of roughly 35,000-50,000 T-cell genomes per sample was targeted for TRB sequencing. An Illumina MiSeq with a v3 150-cycle kit was used to sequence the pooled TRB libraries. As for how the authors treated the data: Analysis of repertoires was carried out in R inside a reproducible Nextflow workflow spanning QC, data transformation and analysis. LymphoSeq2, an R package for exploring AIRR-Seq data, was used to implement the custom analyses. A few samples that yielded fewer than 5000 total TRB sequences were excluded, so that more than 150 HIV repertoires were analyzed. Of the roughly 180 retained HIV repertoires, approximately 57 were collected before and 120 to 130 after ART initiation. Repertoires were downsampled to 5000 TRB nucleotide sequences, with summary statistics averaged over 100 downsampling iterations. Only TRB sequences with CDR3 regions of at least seven amino acids were retained for analysis. Two measures captured diversity: a Shannon entropy-derived clonality score and the Gini coefficient. In the repertoire networks, any two of the top 5000 CDR3 amino acid sequences were connected whenever the two sequences differed by an edit distance of one. For TRB CDR3 amino acid sequences, antigen specificity groups and MHC restriction were predicted with GLIPH2. To flag known associations with CMV, EBV, HIV or tissue antigens, CDR3 amino acid sequences were compared against VDJdb and McPAS-TCR. Pre-ART, post-ART and control groups were compared with Wilcoxon signed-rank tests and Holm-Bonferroni correction. Entries here come from immuneACCESS through TCRdb and include only in-frame sequences with V and J called. Some clones fail to appear in such tables; in the studies checked, an unresolved V gene covers under half of the shortfall, and the cause of the remainder is unknown. Clone size and the V and J calls come from that table; the DNA yielded D and trimming. The table for this sample lists 15,000 to 25,000 clones; 87% of them were counted only once. Of the sample, about 4% is held by the ten largest clones.

The V end gives up 4 bases and the J end 5 bases, leaving 7 bases in the junction not matched to a gene. From the germline V gene (reference sequence), CDR1 is GTSNPN and CDR2 is SVGIG. The CDR3 contains 13 residues, cysteine and phenylalanine counted. CDR3 DNA only is kept here, 39 bases in frame from base 1. Inclusion was restricted to participants for whom at least one PBMC sample before ART initiation and at least two post-ART samples were available. All participants with HIV were treated in the United States of America. Before DNA extraction, cryopreserved samples of roughly 1-10 million PBMC were thawed and washed. At the time of the earliest PBMC sample for each participant with HIV, ages ranged from about 23 to 60 years. Each participant contributed PBMC samples from 1-4 timepoints before ART initiation and 2-8 timepoints after ART initiation, with a median of 7 samples. Serial HIV viral load, CD4+ T-cell count, ART history and demographic data were obtained for every participant. A Qiagen kit on a QIAcube was used to extract genomic DNA from unsorted PBMC, with samples processed in batches of 12.

Sequencing used unsorted PBMCs, obtained 2.1 years after starting antiretroviral therapy. The rearrangement joined TRBV30 to TRBJ2-5, with 7 central nucleotides matching TRBD1. The receptor's source is a man between 18 and 29 years old with HIV. CDR3 region: CAWTAGGGETQYF. At the DNA level, the sequence is TGTGCCTGGACTGCAGGGGGTGGCGAGACCCAGTACTTC.